The rows below give T cell receptor beta chains drawn from one sample of a study of blood T cell repertoires in COVID-19. Data came from immunoSEQ multiplex PCR; TCRdb stores just in-frame clones and leaves some out. The data show about 210,000 clones, with approximately 81% seen just once and 8.9% held by the top ten. What was sequenced was PBMCs or T cells enriched from blood (not recorded which). Receptor source: a woman aged 45-59 years with acute COVID-19. Each CDR3 is given with its conserved first and last residue. The D gene is left open where the match is weak. Size is omitted from some rows. Given values are once, few, many or a class for expanded clones.

d_call: -; j_call: TRBJ1-5; clone_size: -; v_call: TRBV5-8; cdr3_nt: TGTGCCAGCTCGAGGGGTCTCGGGAGGGGGAGATATAGCAATCAGCCCCAGCATTTT; cdr3_aa: CASSRGLGRGRYSNQPQHF
d_call: -; j_call: TRBJ2-7; clone_size: -; v_call: TRBV19; cdr3_nt: TGTGCCAGTAGTATATCGGACAACTCCTACGAGCAGTACTTC; cdr3_aa: CASSISDNSYEQYF
d_call: TRBD2; j_call: TRBJ2-1; clone_size: -; v_call: TRBV9; cdr3_nt: TGTGCCAGCAGCGTTGACTGGGGACTAGCGACCGGTGAGAATGAGCAGTTCTTC; cdr3_aa: CASSVDWGLATGENEQFF
d_call: -; j_call: TRBJ2-1; clone_size: -; v_call: TRBV11-2; cdr3_nt: TGTGCCAGCAGCCGAGCGAGCGAGTACAATGAGCAGTTCTTC; cdr3_aa: CASSRASEYNEQFF
d_call: TRBD1; j_call: TRBJ1-5; clone_size: many; v_call: TRBV28; cdr3_nt: TGTGCCGCCTTAACGGGACAGGGGGCCCAGCATTTT; cdr3_aa: CAALTGQGAQHF
d_call: -; j_call: TRBJ2-7; clone_size: -; v_call: TRBV4-3; cdr3_nt: TGCGCCAGCAGCCAAGCGGGGGTGCGTAACGAGCAGTACTTC; cdr3_aa: CASSQAGVRNEQYF
d_call: TRBD1; j_call: TRBJ1-2; clone_size: -; v_call: TRBV4-2; cdr3_nt: TGTGCCAGCAGCCAGGACAGGGGGTATATCTATGGCTACACCTTC; cdr3_aa: CASSQDRGYIYGYTF
d_call: -; j_call: TRBJ1-4; clone_size: -; v_call: TRBV18; cdr3_nt: TGTGCCAGCTCACCCCAACAGAGTATCAATGAAAAACTGTTTTTT; cdr3_aa: CASSPQQSINEKLFF
d_call: -; j_call: TRBJ1-1; clone_size: -; v_call: TRBV6-5; cdr3_nt: TGTGCCAGCCGACTAGCCATGAACACTGAAGCTTTCTTT; cdr3_aa: CASRLAMNTEAFF
d_call: -; j_call: TRBJ1-6; clone_size: -; v_call: TRBV6-5; cdr3_nt: TGTGCCAGCAGGCGGGACTCAAGTAATTCACCCCTCCACTTT; cdr3_aa: CASRRDSSNSPLHF
d_call: -; j_call: TRBJ1-1; clone_size: -; v_call: TRBV27; cdr3_nt: TGTGCCAGCAGCCTTAGATGGTTCACTGAAGCTTTCTTT; cdr3_aa: CASSLRWFTEAFF
d_call: -; j_call: TRBJ2-3; clone_size: -; v_call: TRBV7-8; cdr3_nt: TGTGCCAGCAGCTTATCTGCGGGGCGCACAGATACGCAGTATTTT; cdr3_aa: CASSLSAGRTDTQYF
d_call: -; j_call: TRBJ1-2; clone_size: -; v_call: TRBV9; cdr3_nt: TGTGCCAGCGGCATGGGGTCGGGGATCTATGGCTACACCTTC; cdr3_aa: CASGMGSGIYGYTF
d_call: TRBD1; j_call: TRBJ2-2; clone_size: once; v_call: TRBV7-2; cdr3_nt: TGTGCCAGCAGCTTACCCAGGGGGCCTCTCGCCGGGGAGCTGTTTTTT; cdr3_aa: CASSLPRGPLAGELFF
d_call: TRBD1; j_call: TRBJ1-5; clone_size: -; v_call: TRBV4-1; cdr3_nt: TGCGCCAGCAGCCAAGTCGACAGGGGGCGAGGAGGCAATCAGCCCCAGCATTTT; cdr3_aa: CASSQVDRGRGGNQPQHF
d_call: -; j_call: TRBJ1-3; clone_size: -; v_call: TRBV7-9; cdr3_nt: TGTGCCAGCAGCTCGCAAACGCGGGGAAACACCATATATTTT; cdr3_aa: CASSSQTRGNTIYF
d_call: -; j_call: TRBJ1-1; clone_size: -; v_call: TRBV27; cdr3_nt: TGTGCCAGCAAATTAAGCATAAACACTGAAGCTTTCTTT; cdr3_aa: CASKLSINTEAFF